The clone carrying this T cell receptor beta chain was observed at least ten times. The library targeted TCRbeta and was prepared with unique molecular identifiers. MiXCR, run by TCRdb on the PCR reads, gives a single entry per CDR3 protein. The sample has some 400,000 distinct CDR3 sequences, 20% seen once. These data come from a study of T-cell reconstitution after alpha-beta-depleted transplantation in children. The CDR3 consists of 18 residues. The V and J ends lost 5 bases and 2 bases, in that order; junction bases with no gene match: 13. Germline CDR1 reads MGHDK; CDR2 reads SYGVNS. The clonotype comes from a human donor who donated a stem cell graft to a child with acute myeloid leukemia. The chain employs TRBV25-1 and TRBJ2-1, with TRBD1 matching over 9 bases. The sample in question was PBMCs from the stem cell graft donor, obtained from the stem cell graft. The CDR3 protein is CASSPHRGQARPYNEQFF. DNA for the CDR3: TGTGCCAGCAGTCCCCACAGGGGGCAAGCTAGACCCTACAATGAGCAGTTCTTC.